The next 6 T cell receptor beta chains were all read from a single sample in a study of CD8 T cells in Susac syndrome. cDNA came from approximately 0.5 to 1 ug RNA primed by random hexamers. TCRdb re-derived calls from the immunoSEQ multiplex PCR reads in MiXCR, one entry per CDR3 protein. Of some 47,000 distinct CDR3 sequences listed, around 92% are singletons. Sequenced: CD8+ T cells from PBMCs. The receptors stem from a human donor in good health.

The chain employs TRBV20-1 and TRBJ2-1; TRBD1 might be the D (5 bases). CDR3 length: 11 residues. V was cut by 5 bases and J by 5 bases, with 7 bases left in between. Germline lookup yields CDR1 DFQATT and CDR2 SNEGSKA (reference sequence). The CDR3 DNA is TGCAGTGCTGGACAAAACAATGAGCAGTTCTTC. This translates into CSAGQNNEQFF.

This chain joins TRBV6-2 or TRBV6-3 and TRBJ2-1, with 8 bases that match TRBD2. This CDR3 spans 16 amino acids. Losses at the gene ends were 8 bases for V and 3 bases for J; bases not matched to a gene: 12. Germline V gives CDR1 MNHEY, CDR2 SVGEGT. The CDR3 loop reads CASSLSAGVGYNEQFF. CDR3 nucleotides: TGTGCCAGCTCTCTTTCAGCGGGAGTGGGCTACAATGAGCAGTTCTTC.

The DNA of the CDR3 is TGTGCCAGCAGCGTTCCAGCGGGTGCAACTAACTATGGCTACACCTTC. Translating it yields CASSVPAGATNYGYTF. The rearrangement uses TRBV9 and TRBJ1-2, with D uncertain. Trimming took off 2 bases at V and 0 bases at J, with 14 bases between the two ends. CDR1 and CDR2 from the germline V gene are SGDLS and YYNGEE. This CDR3 region has 16 residues.

The rearrangement uses TRBV14 and TRBJ2-1; TRBD2 aligns across 12 bases. V gave up 2 bases and J gave up 5 bases; unmatched junction bases: 13. This CDR3 spans 19 amino acids. The germline gives CDR1 SGHDN, CDR2 FVKESK. In nucleotides, the CDR3 is TGTGCCAGCAGCCAACCTGTCCTAGCGGGAGGGCGATCTAACAATGAGCAGTTCTTC. Its translation is CASSQPVLAGGRSNNEQFF.

V usage is TRBV19 and J usage is TRBJ1-1; D ambiguous. This CDR3 region has 14 residues. The V end lost 10 bases, the J end lost 4 bases, and 19 bases lay between the germline ends. Germline V CDR1 and CDR2: LNHDA, SQIVND (reference sequence). DNA for the CDR3: TGTGCCACCCGGACTTGGGAGGTGAGCACTGAAGCTTTCTTT. Translated, it gives CATRTWEVSTEAFF.

The CDR3 DNA follows: TGTGCCACCAGCGCCTGGCGGGCAGACTATGGCTACACCTTC. This encodes CATSAWRADYGYTF. The chain combines TRBV15 with TRBJ1-2; D is unresolved. Looked up from germline, CDR1 is LNHNV and CDR2 is YYDKDF (reference sequence). The CDR3 spans 14 residues. V was pared by 5 bases and J by 3 bases, with 13 bases between.